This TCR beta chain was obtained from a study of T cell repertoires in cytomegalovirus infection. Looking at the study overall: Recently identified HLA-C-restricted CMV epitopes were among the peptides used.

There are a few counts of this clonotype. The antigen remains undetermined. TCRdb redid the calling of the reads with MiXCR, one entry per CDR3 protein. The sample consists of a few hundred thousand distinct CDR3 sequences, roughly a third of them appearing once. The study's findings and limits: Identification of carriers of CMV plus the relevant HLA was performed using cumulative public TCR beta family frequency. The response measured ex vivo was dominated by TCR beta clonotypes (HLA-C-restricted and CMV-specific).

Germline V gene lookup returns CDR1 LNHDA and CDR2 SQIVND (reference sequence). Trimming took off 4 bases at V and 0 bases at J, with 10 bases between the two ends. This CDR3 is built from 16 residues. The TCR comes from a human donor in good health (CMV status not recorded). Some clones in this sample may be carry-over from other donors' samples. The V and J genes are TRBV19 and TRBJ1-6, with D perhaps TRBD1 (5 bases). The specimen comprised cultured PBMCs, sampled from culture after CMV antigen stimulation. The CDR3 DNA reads TGTGCCAGTAGTACAAGGGACCTCTCCTATAATTCACCCCTCCACTTT. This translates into CASSTRDLSYNSPLHF.